This is a list of T cell receptor beta chains from one sample in a study of OX40 agonist ivuxolimab in advanced cancers. Produced via immunoSEQ multiplex PCR; TCRdb's table is partial and in-frame only. The sample comprises roughly 67,000 clones, about 88% of which are singletons, and approximately 0.25% rests with the top ten. This specimen was CD4+ or CD8+ T cells sorted from blood, taken in a trial of the OX40 agonist ivuxolimab. Receptors originate from an adult with an advanced solid tumor such as melanoma, head and neck, liver or kidney cancer. CDR3s leave out the opening cysteine and the closing phenylalanine or tryptophan. The size field is filled for only some rows; it gives once, few, many or a size class.

J | V | size | CDR3
TRBJ2-1 | TRBV2 | - | ASTRGSSYNEQF
TRBJ1-5 | TRBV6-5 | - | ASSLQGSQPQH
TRBJ2-7 | TRBV10-3 | - | AINSDRISSYEQY
TRBJ2-7 | TRBV28 | - | ASRLLGLAGVSEQY
TRBJ1-5 | TRBV21-1 | - | ASMLEQREQPQH
TRBJ1-1 | TRBV6-1 | - | ASRKEGEAF
TRBJ2-1 | TRBV6-1 | - | ASILDSAFYNEQF
TRBJ1-1 | TRBV5-5 | once | ASSFQHSNTEAF
TRBJ2-1 | TRBV27 | few | ASSLQGPYNEQF
TRBJ2-7 | TRBV6-1 | - | ASTRDRYSYEQY
TRBJ2-3 | TRBV6-6 | - | ASSYSPGQETDTQY
TRBJ2-7 | TRBV7-2 | - | ASSTRTGDPYEQY
TRBJ2-3 | TRBV18 | once | ASSPEIANTQY
TRBJ2-7 | TRBV5-1 | - | ASREGTASYEQY
TRBJ1-5 | TRBV10-3 | - | AISPGREGNQPQH
TRBJ2-1 | TRBV14 | - | ASSRWGTQSYNEQF
TRBJ2-4 | TRBV11-3 | - | ASSSPTEIAKNIQY
TRBJ2-3 | TRBV5-1 | - | ASSRDPSGTSTDTQY
TRBJ2-5 | TRBV5-8 | - | ASSPRGGGRETQY
TRBJ2-7 | TRBV9 | - | ASSEIYSDSYEQY
TRBJ2-7 | TRBV5-8 | - | ASRPPGQGASYEQY
TRBJ2-3 | TRBV14 | - | ASSRSRGDTQY
TRBJ2-7 | TRBV11-2 | - | ASSKYRDRVYEQY
TRBJ2-2 | TRBV7-8 | few | ASSSARIAGGTRSGTGELF
TRBJ2-7 | TRBV28 | - | ASSLTQAGSYEQY
TRBJ1-1 | TRBV5-1 | - | ASSSANTEAF
TRBJ1-3 | TRBV28 | - | ASSLSPGTAGNTIY
TRBJ1-2 | TRBV28 | - | ASRDRGAGYGYT
TRBJ2-5 | TRBV29-1 | - | SADRAPVETQY
TRBJ2-7 | TRBV7-2 | - | ASSLARPETSGRPEEQY
TRBJ2-1 | TRBV5-1 | - | ASSLWGQASSYNEQF
TRBJ2-1 | TRBV11-3 | few | ASSFGQGSPAYNEQF
TRBJ1-5 | TRBV7-2 | - | ASSKGTGPYSNQPQH
TRBJ1-1 | TRBV5-1 | - | ASSLRMNTEAF
TRBJ1-5 | TRBV28 | - | ASTYAGTGGQPQH
TRBJ2-6 | TRBV27 | - | ASRMGHRDPFISGANVLT
TRBJ1-3 | TRBV28 | - | ASSSGTPLHSGNTIY
TRBJ1-5 | TRBV6-1 | - | ASEGRGNQPQH
TRBJ2-2 | TRBV5-1 | - | ASSFLLAGVTGELF
TRBJ1-2 | TRBV6-1 | once | ASRGTAYGYT
TRBJ2-1 | TRBV4-1 | - | ASSQLAGGYNEQF
TRBJ1-1 | TRBV7-2 | - | ASRIQGATEAF
TRBJ2-2 | TRBV6-1 | - | ASSRLAVNTGELF
TRBJ1-2 | TRBV5-1 | once | ASSTGTPESGYT
TRBJ1-2 | TRBV6-1 | - | ASSEVKALDT
TRBJ2-1 | TRBV10-3 | - | AIRGSGQGYNEQF
TRBJ2-2 | TRBV11-2 | - | ASTHLESGELF
TRBJ1-2 | TRBV28 | - | ASSFVRGPYGYT
TRBJ1-3 | TRBV11-2 | once | ASSLVWNTIY
TRBJ2-2 | TRBV7-3 | - | ASSTTGPANTGELF
TRBJ2-3 | TRBV11-1 | - | ASSFEDTQY
TRBJ2-4 | TRBV18 | - | ASSPQVFEGNIQY
TRBJ2-1 | TRBV7-3 | - | ASSSGLSYNEQF
TRBJ2-7 | TRBV7-2 | - | ASRTRTGTSSAEQY
TRBJ2-1 | TRBV5-8 | - | ASSLFVNEQF
TRBJ2-7 | TRBV7-9 | - | ASSQTGTPYEQY
TRBJ2-7 | TRBV9 | - | ASSVMASGAPYEQY
TRBJ1-1 | TRBV2 | - | ASSDRVGAGNTEAF